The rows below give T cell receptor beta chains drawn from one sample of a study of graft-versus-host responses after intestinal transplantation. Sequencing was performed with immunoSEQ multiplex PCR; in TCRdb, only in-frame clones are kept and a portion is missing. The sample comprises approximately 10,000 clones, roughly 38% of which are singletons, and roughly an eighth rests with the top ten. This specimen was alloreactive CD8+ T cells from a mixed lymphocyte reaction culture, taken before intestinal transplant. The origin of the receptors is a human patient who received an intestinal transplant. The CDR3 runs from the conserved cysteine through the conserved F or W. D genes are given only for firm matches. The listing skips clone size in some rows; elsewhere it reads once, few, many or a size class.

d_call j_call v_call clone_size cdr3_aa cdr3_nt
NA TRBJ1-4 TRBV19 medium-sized CASSPTGGSNEKLFF TGTGCCAGTAGTCCAACCGGGGGTTCTAATGAAAAACTGTTTTTT
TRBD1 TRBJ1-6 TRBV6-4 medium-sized CASSDKDRRNSPLHF TGTGCCAGCAGTGATAAGGACAGGCGAAATTCACCCCTCCACTTT
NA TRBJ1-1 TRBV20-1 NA CSARDVRAFF TGCAGTGCTAGAGACGTCCGAGCTTTCTTT
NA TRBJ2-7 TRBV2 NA CASSVLAGPYEQYF TGTGCCAGCAGTGTACTCGCGGGGCCATATGAGCAGTACTTC
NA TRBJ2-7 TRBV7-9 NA CASSALGGNEQYF TGTGCCAGCAGCGCCCTTGGCGGAAACGAGCAGTACTTC
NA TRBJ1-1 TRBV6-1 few CASSEAPGDPTEAFF TGTGCCAGCAGTGAAGCGCCAGGGGATCCCACTGAAGCTTTCTTT
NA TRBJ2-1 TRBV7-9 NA CASTRYVGRTLQFF TGTGCCAGCACCCGATATGTAGGGCGGACTTTGCAGTTCTTC
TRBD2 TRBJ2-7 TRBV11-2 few CASSLSGVAHEQYF TGTGCCAGCAGCTTGAGCGGGGTGGCCCACGAGCAGTACTTC
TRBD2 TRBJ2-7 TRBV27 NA CASSFDPGLAGVHEQYF TGTGCCAGCAGTTTCGACCCGGGACTAGCGGGAGTCCACGAGCAGTACTTC
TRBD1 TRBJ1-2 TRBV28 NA CAATGSSGYTF TGTGCCGCGACAGGGTCTTCTGGCTACACCTTC
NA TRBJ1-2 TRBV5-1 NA CASSLVPGYGYTF TGCGCCAGCAGCTTGGTTCCAGGGTATGGCTACACCTTC
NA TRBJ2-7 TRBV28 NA CASSSGVGYEQYF TGTGCCAGCAGTTCCGGGGTGGGCTACGAGCAGTACTTC
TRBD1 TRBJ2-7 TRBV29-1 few CSVVGTGSYEQYF TGCAGCGTCGTCGGGACAGGATCCTACGAGCAGTACTTC
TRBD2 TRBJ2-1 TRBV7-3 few CASSLRPAGVYNEQFF TGTGCCAGCAGCTTAAGACCCGCGGGGGTCTACAATGAGCAGTTCTTC
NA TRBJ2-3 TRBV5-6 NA CASSRAGGSPVTDTQYF TGTGCCAGCAGCCGGGCTGGAGGGAGCCCCGTCACAGATACGCAGTATTTT
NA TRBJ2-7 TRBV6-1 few CASSSSPGGEQYF TGTGCCAGCAGTTCAAGTCCTGGCGGTGAGCAGTACTTC
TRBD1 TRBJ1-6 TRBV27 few CASSLSATGPSPLHF TGTGCCAGCAGTTTATCGGCGACAGGGCCTTCACCCCTCCACTTT
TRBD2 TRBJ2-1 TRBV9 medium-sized CASSAGGAAYNEQFF TGTGCCAGCAGCGCCGGGGGGGCCGCGTACAATGAGCAGTTCTTC
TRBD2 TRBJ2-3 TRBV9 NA CASSADGGADTQYF TGTGCCAGCAGCGCCGACGGGGGGGCAGATACGCAGTATTTT
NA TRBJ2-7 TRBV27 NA CASIPYKRKAAYEQYF TGTGCCAGCATTCCTTACAAGCGGAAGGCGGCATACGAGCAGTACTTC
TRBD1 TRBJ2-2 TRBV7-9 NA CASSVRQGYGELFF TGTGCCAGCAGCGTAAGACAGGGGTACGGGGAGCTGTTTTTT
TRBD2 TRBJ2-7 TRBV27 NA CASSFLGTSGSYEQYF TGTGCCAGCAGTTTCCTCGGGACTAGCGGGTCCTACGAGCAGTACTTC
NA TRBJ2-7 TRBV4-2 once CASSQESAGNSYEQYF TGTGCCAGCAGCCAAGAGAGTGCAGGCAACTCCTACGAGCAGTACTTC
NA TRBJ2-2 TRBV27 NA CASSPGTRPYTGELFF TGTGCCAGCAGTCCAGGGACACGGCCCTACACCGGGGAGCTGTTTTTT
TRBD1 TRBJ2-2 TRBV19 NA CASSMTGTGRINTGELFF TGTGCCAGTAGTATGACCGGGACAGGCCGAATTAACACCGGGGAGCTGTTTTTT
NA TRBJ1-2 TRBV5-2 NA CASSQTGGGLYGYTF TGCGCCAGCAGTCAAACAGGGGGTGGGCTCTATGGCTACACCTTC
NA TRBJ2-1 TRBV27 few CASSLTGSSYNEQFF TGTGCCAGCAGTTTAACGGGGAGCTCCTACAATGAGCAGTTCTTC
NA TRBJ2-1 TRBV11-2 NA CASSPRGRGQFF TGTGCCAGCAGCCCACGGGGCAGGGGTCAGTTCTTC
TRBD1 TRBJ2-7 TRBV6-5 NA CASSYSQGATYEQYF TGTGCCAGCAGTTACTCACAGGGGGCGACCTACGAGCAGTACTTC
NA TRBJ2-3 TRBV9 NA CASSPQDGTFPHTQYF TGTGCCAGCAGCCCACAGGACGGGACTTTCCCCCATACGCAGTATTTT
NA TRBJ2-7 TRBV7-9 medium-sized CASSFDTDTTYEQYF TGTGCCAGCAGCTTTGACACGGACACGACCTACGAGCAGTACTTC
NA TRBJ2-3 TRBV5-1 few CASSYRLTSTDTQYF TGCGCCAGCAGCTATAGACTCACTAGCACAGATACGCAGTATTTT
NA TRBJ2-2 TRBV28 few CASSSSEFEAGELFF TGTGCCAGCAGTTCATCAGAGTTCGAGGCCGGGGAGCTGTTTTTT
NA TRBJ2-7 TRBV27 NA CASSFGRRDEQYF TGTGCCAGCAGTTTTGGTAGACGGGACGAGCAGTACTTC
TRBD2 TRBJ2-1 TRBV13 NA CASSPQRGGGNEQFF TGTGCCAGCAGCCCGCAGCGGGGGGGCGGCAATGAGCAGTTCTTC
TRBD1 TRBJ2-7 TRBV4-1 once CASSQGQPREQYF TGCGCCAGCAGCCAGGGACAGCCAAGGGAGCAGTACTTC
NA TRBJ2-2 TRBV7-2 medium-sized CASSPRLVYTGELFF TGTGCCAGCAGCCCCCGACTAGTCTACACCGGGGAGCTGTTTTTT
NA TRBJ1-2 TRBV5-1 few CASSLDRAYGYTF TGCGCCAGCAGCTTGGACAGGGCCTATGGCTACACCTTC